Each of the 18 T cell receptor beta chains below was sequenced from the same sample in a study of identical twins. TCRdb re-called the 5' RACE reads with MiXCR, one entry per CDR3 protein. The sample consists of some 1,700,000 distinct CDR3 sequences, about 31% of them appearing once. Sequenced material: cord blood. These receptor sequences come from a newborn girl in good health.

This clonotype turned up a few times. The V and J genes are TRBV4-2 and TRBJ2-1; D gene ambiguous. V was trimmed by 1 base and J by 0 bases, leaving 7 bases between them. Germline assignment: CDR1 LGHNA and CDR2 YNFKEQ. The CDR3 has 15 residues. CDR3 DNA sequence: TGTGCCAGCAGCCAAGGGGCGAACTCCTACAATGAGCAGTTCTTC. The encoded protein is CASSQGANSYNEQFF.

Remarks on this clonotype: A much more abundant neighbour one base away suggests this may be a read error. V and J are TRBV29-1 and TRBJ2-7, with D possibly matching TRBD1 (6 bases). V lost 4 bases, J lost 3 bases, and 7 bases lay in between. CDR1 is SQVTM, CDR2 ANQGSEA, per germline. The CDR3 is 11 amino acids. CDR3 in DNA: TGCAGCGTTGGGGACATCTACGAGCAGTACTTC. Amino acids: CSVGDIYEQYF.

This chain uses TRBV5-4 with TRBJ2-7; the match to TRBD1 covers 8 bases. The trim removed 0 bases at V and 2 bases at J, leaving 7 bases unmatched. CDR3 length equals 16 residues. CDR1 is SGHNT, CDR2 YYREEE, per germline (reference sequence). The CDR3 sequence: CASSLEPPGQAYEQYF. The DNA for the CDR3 is TGTGCCAGCAGCTTGGAGCCCCCGGGACAGGCCTACGAGCAGTACTTC.

The chain uses TRBV12-3 or TRBV12-4 and TRBJ1-1, with 8 nucleotides matching TRBD1. V shed 5 bases, J shed 4 bases, and the junction held 3 bases outside the gene matches. The CDR3 covers 13 residues. The CDR3 here is CASSMTGATEAFF. In nucleotides, the CDR3 is TGTGCCAGCAGTATGACAGGGGCCACTGAAGCTTTCTTT.

This clonotype was seen more than once but under ten times. V is TRBV12-3 or TRBV12-4 and J is TRBJ2-3; 11 nucleotides line up with TRBD2. V lost 3 bases to trimming and J lost 5 bases; unmatched junction nucleotides: 7. The CDR3 is 16 residues long. The CDR3 loop is CASSFRLAGRRDTQYF. DNA for the CDR3: TGTGCCAGCAGTTTCAGACTAGCGGGGAGGAGAGATACGCAGTATTTT.

The chain recombines TRBV28 with TRBJ2-1; the D gene is possibly TRBD2 (6 bases). The CDR3 has 17 amino acids. The V end was cut by 6 bases, the J end by 3 bases, with 21 bases between. Germline assignment: CDR1 MDHEN and CDR2 SYDVKM. The DNA of the CDR3 is TGTGCCAGCAGCCTGGTCTCGGGAGAAGGAGTCTACAATGAGCAGTTCTTC. Its translation: CASSLVSGEGVYNEQFF. Full variable domain (missing parts from reference TRBV28 and TRBJ2-1): DVKVTQSSRYLVKRTGEKVFLECVQDMDHENMFWYRQDPGLGLRLIYFSYDVKMKEKGDIPEGYSVSREKKERFSLILESASTNQTSMYLCASSLVSGEGVYNEQFFGPGTRLTVL.

The rearrangement links TRBV5-1 to TRBJ2-4, with a weak D call TRBD2 (5 bases). The J call is doubtful: the DNA matches TRBJ2-7 better. CDR1 SGHRS and CDR2 YFSETQ come from the germline V gene. The CDR3 runs 14 residues. The DNA of the CDR3 is TGCGCCAGCAGCTTCGCAGGTACGGGGAACGAGCAGTACTTC. Protein product: CASSFAGTGNEQYF.

Details on this clonotype: A much larger clone sits a single nucleotide away, making a read error possible. The chain combines TRBV20-1 with TRBJ1-2; TRBD1 matches 7 bases. Germline loops: CDR1 DFQATT, CDR2 SNEGSKA (reference sequence). The CDR3 runs 13 residues. The CDR3 is CIASETGNYGYTF. CDR3 bases: TGCATTGCTTCCGAGACAGGGAACTATGGCTACACCTTC.

CDR3 DNA sequence: TGTGCCAGCAGCTCCAGTAGCGGTGCCTACGAGCAGTACTTC. Its protein is CASSSSSGAYEQYF. The V gene is TRBV9, the J gene TRBJ2-7; maybe TRBD2 (6 bases). The CDR3 sequence is 14 residues long. Germline CDR1 is SGDLS and CDR2 is YYNGEE. With 4 bases removed from V and 2 bases from J, the gap between germline ends came to 13 bases.

On this clonotype: At one boundary the junction diverges from the germline segment, which might be a read error. The genes are TRBV5-1 and TRBJ2-1; TRBD2 might be the D (6 bases). The closer fit of TRBJ2-7 to the DNA end suggests the J call may be wrong. The CDR3 is 14 residues long. CDR1 is SGHRS and CDR2 is YFSETQ in the germline V gene. CDR3 DNA sequence: TGTGCCAGCAGTCTGGGACTCTCCTACAATGAGCAGTACTTC. This codes for CASSLGLSYNEQYF.

As regards this clonotype: A much larger clonotype is one base distant, so this may be a read error. In this CDR3 the conserved last residue, phenylalanine or tryptophan, is missing, so a read error is likely. This chain connects TRBV7-9 to TRBJ1-5, with unresolved D. The length of the CDR3 is 15 residues. Trimming shortened V by 3 bases and J by 0 bases, and 9 bases separated the two germline ends. Per the germline V gene, CDR1 is SEHNR and CDR2 is FQNEAQ (reference sequence). CDR3 sequence reads: CASSFGRYSNQPQHL. CDR3 nucleotides: TGTGCCAGCAGCTTTGGGCGTTATAGCAATCAGCCCCAGCATTTA.

The chain joins TRBV9 to TRBJ2-7; D may be TRBD2 (6 bases). Per the germline V gene, CDR1 is SGDLS and CDR2 is YYNGEE. V lost 1 base to trimming and J lost 0 bases, with 20 bases between them. This CDR3 region has 18 residues. CDR3 amino acids: CASSVTPLVAEVSYEQYF. The DNA of the CDR3 is TGTGCCAGCAGCGTAACCCCCCTGGTAGCGGAGGTCTCCTACGAGCAGTACTTC.

This clonotype was picked up a small number of times. The chain links TRBV6-1 to TRBJ2-5; no definite D call. The V gene's germline CDR1 is MNHNS and CDR2 SASEGT. V dropped 6 bases and J dropped 1 base, with 12 bases sitting between them. The CDR3 length is 14 residues. The CDR3 region is CASRPTALQETQYF. The CDR3 nucleotides read TGTGCCAGCAGGCCCACGGCCCTCCAAGAGACCCAGTACTTC.

A few counts support this clonotype. This sequence joins TRBV6-1 and TRBJ2-5; 7 bases are a match to TRBD1. Unmatched junction bases numbered 4, after V lost 4 bases and J lost 5 bases. This CDR3 is 13 amino acids long. Germline assignment: CDR1 MNHNS and CDR2 SASEGT. CDR3 bases: TGTGCCAGCAGTGGACAGGGTATCGAGACCCAGTACTTC. Translated, it gives CASSGQGIETQYF.

The sample holds a few counts of this clonotype. The chain links TRBV4-1 to TRBJ2-1; the match to TRBD2 covers 8 bases. CDR3 length: 17 residues. J lost 0 bases, V lost 4 bases, and 8 bases had no gene match. Per the germline V gene, CDR1 is MGHRA and CDR2 is YSYEKL. CDR3 bases: TGCGCCAGCAGCCGATTCGCGGCGGGGGGCTCCTACAATGAGCAGTTCTTC. It yields the protein CASSRFAAGGSYNEQFF.

This clonotype was counted between two and nine times. This chain joins TRBV2 and TRBJ1-2, with D tentatively TRBD1 (5 bases). The germline V and J ends were trimmed by 5 bases and 5 bases, with 15 bases remaining between them. This CDR3 contains 14 residues. Looked up from germline, CDR1 is SNHLY and CDR2 is FYNNEI. The CDR3 region has the DNA TGTGCCAGCAGTCTCTGGGACGCCTGGTATGGCTACACCTTC. Its translation: CASSLWDAWYGYTF. The full variable domain, its missing parts supplied by reference TRBV2 and TRBJ1-2, is EPEVTQTPSHQVTQMGQEVILRCVPISNHLYFYWYRQILGQKVEFLVSFYNNEISEKSEIFDDQFSVERPDGSNFTLKIRSTKLEDSAMYFCASSLWDAWYGYTFGSGTRLTVV.

This clonotype appeared many times. V and J are TRBV5-1 and TRBJ2-7; the D is unclear. V lost 1 base to trimming and J lost 2 bases, with 7 bases between them. This CDR3 contains 13 residues. The germline gives CDR1 SGHRS, CDR2 YFSETQ. Written as DNA, the CDR3 is TGCGCCAGCAGCTTGTTAGAGGCCTACGAGCAGTACTTC. This encodes CASSLLEAYEQYF.

The rearrangement joins TRBV20-1 to TRBJ2-5; 7 positions match TRBD2. V shed 0 bases and J 0 bases; nucleotides not matched to a gene: 4. Per germline, CDR1 DFQATT and CDR2 SNEGSKA (reference sequence). CDR3 size: 15 residues. The CDR3 spells CSARDGREYQETQYF. DNA for the CDR3: TGCAGTGCTAGAGATGGGCGGGAGTACCAAGAGACCCAGTACTTC.